Presented here are 20 T cell receptor beta chains from one specimen sequenced in a study of technical replicates of blood from a handful of donors. The protocol was immunoSEQ multiplex PCR, while the TCRdb copy is restricted to in-frame clones and leaves out a portion. The sample shows some 87,000 clones, about 92% of them seen only once. The sequenced material came from T cells isolated from PBMCs. All receptors come from a human donor in good health.

The rearrangement uses TRBV21-1 and TRBJ2-7; the table's D call, TRBD2, was not checked against the DNA. TRBV21-1 is shown as a pseudogene. This CDR3 is 15 amino acids long. The CDR3 reads CASSKDWEKIMEQYF. CDR3 coding DNA: TGTGCCAGCAGCAAAGACTGGGAGAAAATCATGGAGCAGTACTTC.

This rearrangement joins TRBV30 to TRBJ2-7, with D uncertain. The CDR3 length is 13 residues. Germline V CDR1 and CDR2: GTSNPN, SVGIG (reference sequence). The V and J ends lost 8 bases and 4 bases respectively, with 18 bases between them. The chain's CDR3 is CAILTAAVYEQYF. The CDR3 DNA is TGTGCCATCCTGACCGCGGCGGTGTACGAGCAGTACTTC.

The chain carries TRBV19 and TRBJ1-5; 7 bases line up with TRBD1. The CDR3 runs 16 residues. The germline V gene has CDR1 LNHDA and CDR2 SQIVND (reference sequence). The V gene end was trimmed by 6 bases and the J gene end by 3 bases; junction bases not matched to a gene: 11. The CDR3 region has the DNA TGTGCCAGTAGGGGCAGGGGGAATCCCTCCAATCAGCCCCAGCATTTT. Translation: CASRGRGNPSNQPQHF.

The chain carries TRBV7-2 and TRBJ2-7, with TRBD1 matching 8 bases. J gave up 7 bases and V 3 bases, and 8 bases lay outside the gene matches. The CDR3 consists of 14 residues. Per germline, CDR1 SGHTA and CDR2 FQGNSA. The CDR3 is CASSFTQGVGEQYF. The CDR3 region has the DNA TGTGCCAGCAGCTTTACACAGGGGGTGGGAGAGCAGTACTTC.

This clone was seen once. J is TRBJ1-2 and V is TRBV7-2; possible D gene TRBD1, 6 bases. CDR3 length: 12 residues. CDR1 and CDR2 (germline): SGHTA, FQGNSA. V was shortened by 5 bases and J by 5 bases, with 9 bases between the two germline ends. The CDR3, as DNA: TGTGCCAGCAGCCCACAGGGTTATGGCTACACCTTC. Translation: CASSPQGYGYTF.

The chain recombines TRBV5-1 with TRBJ1-5; a weak D match, TRBD1 (5 bases). The germline gives CDR1 SGHRS, CDR2 YFSETQ. V lost 3 bases and J lost 3, with 13 bases in between. This CDR3 is built from 15 residues. The CDR3 sequence: CASSWEGHVNQPQHF. In nucleotides, the CDR3 is TGCGCCAGCAGCTGGGAAGGACACGTCAATCAGCCCCAGCATTTT.

The chain links TRBV27 to TRBJ2-1, with 9 bases aligning to TRBD2. There are 15 residues in the CDR3. The V gene end was trimmed by 7 bases and the J gene end by 7 bases; junction bases not matched to a gene: 11. Germline CDR1 is MNHEY and CDR2 is SMNVEV (reference sequence). The CDR3: CASKQAGGLGNEQFF. The CDR3 DNA sequence: TGTGCCAGCAAGCAGGCGGGAGGGCTTGGTAATGAGCAGTTCTTC.

The V gene is TRBV29-1, the J gene TRBJ1-2; no definite D call. Germline values: CDR1 SQVTM, CDR2 ANQGSEA. This CDR3 is built from 13 residues. Trimming removed 3 bases from V and 8 bases from J, with 16 bases in between. CDR3 in DNA: TGCAGCGTTGAGACGGGGAGCCCGGGCGGCTACACCTTC. Translated, it gives CSVETGSPGGYTF.

The V gene is TRBV4-3, the J gene TRBJ2-1; 9 bases are a match to TRBD2. V trimming: 0 bases; J trimming: 10 bases; junction bases outside the gene matches: 4. CDR1 LGHNA and CDR2 YSLEER come from the germline V gene. The CDR3 is made up of 14 amino acids. Here the CDR3 DNA reads TGCGCCAGCAGCCAAGATCCACTAGCGGGCGAGCAGTTCTTC. It encodes CASSQDPLAGEQFF.

The chain has TRBV2 and TRBJ2-5; 9 positions agree with TRBD1. V shed 6 bases, J shed 5 bases, and the junction held 7 bases outside the gene matches. CDR1 and CDR2 (germline): SNHLY, FYNNEI. The CDR3 runs to 14 residues. As DNA, the CDR3 is TGTGCCAGCAGCTCACAGGGGGCCGGGGAGACCCAGTACTTC. Translated: CASSSQGAGETQYF.

This clone was found a few times. This likely comes from a read error, as the CDR3 has no conserved phenylalanine or tryptophan at its end. The limits of the CDR3 on the DNA are not certain, so only TCRdb's listed CDR3 is given. The chain links TRBV5-4 to TRBJ2-7; the listed D gene, TRBD2, was not tested against the DNA. A total of 9 residues make up the CDR3, ends included. Germline V lookup: CDR1 SGHNT, CDR2 YYREEE (reference sequence). CDR3 protein: CASSLEARG.

The chain recombines TRBV5-1 with TRBJ2-7, with D possibly TRBD1 on 5 matching bases. There are 14 residues in the CDR3. In germline, CDR1 is SGHRS, CDR2 YFSETQ. Trimming stripped 2 bases from V and 2 bases from J, with 11 bases between. CDR3 region: CASSLSTETYEQYF. DNA for the CDR3: TGCGCCAGCAGCTTATCGACAGAAACCTACGAGCAGTACTTC.

This chain uses TRBV19 with TRBJ2-7, with 7 bases lining up with TRBD2. Germline CDR1 and CDR2: LNHDA and SQIVND (reference sequence). The junction had 7 bases not matched to a gene; V was cut back by 5 bases and J by 3 bases. This CDR3 comprises 14 residues. The CDR3 DNA is TGTGCCAGTAGTTCTCAGCGGGGAGACTACGAGCAGTACTTC. Translating gives CASSSQRGDYEQYF. Full variable domain (missing parts from reference TRBV19 and TRBJ2-7): DGGITQSPKYLFRKEGQNVTLSCEQNLNHDAMYWYRQDPGQGLRLIYYSQIVNDFQKGDIAEGYSVSREKKESFPLTVTSAQKNPTAFYLCASSSQRGDYEQYFGPGTRLTVT.

This chain connects TRBV5-6 to TRBJ1-3; D is perhaps TRBD1 (5 bases). Germline CDR1 SGHDT, CDR2 YYEEEE. The CDR3 totals 17 residues. Trimming pared 1 base from V and 3 bases from J, leaving 17 bases between. In DNA form, the CDR3 reads TGTGCCAGCAGCTTGACAACCGACCCAGGGTTTGGAAACACCATATATTTT. This gives the protein CASSLTTDPGFGNTIYF. Drawing the rest from reference TRBV5-6 and TRBJ1-3, the complete variable domain is DAGVTQSPTHLIKTRGQQVTLRCSPKSGHDTVSWYQQALGQGPQFIFQYYEEEERQRGNFPDRFSGHQFPNYSSELNVNALLLGDSALYLCASSLTTDPGFGNTIYFGEGSWLTVV.

V usage is TRBV7-2 and J usage is TRBJ2-3, with D perhaps matching TRBD2 (6 bases). V lost 6 bases and J 4 bases, leaving 11 bases between the germline ends. The germline V gene has CDR1 SGHTA and CDR2 FQGNSA. This CDR3 is 13 amino acids long. In nucleotides, the CDR3 is TGTGCCAGCAGGAGCATAGCGGCAGATACGCAGTATTTT. This encodes CASRSIAADTQYF.

The J gene is TRBJ2-5, the V gene TRBV5-6; 8 nucleotides match TRBD2. The V gene end was trimmed by 4 bases and the J gene end by 5 bases; junction bases not matched to a gene: 13. CDR3 length equals 16 residues. The V gene's germline CDR1 is SGHDT and CDR2 YYEEEE. The CDR3 DNA sequence: TGTGCCAGCAGCCCCAATACCGGGAGGGCCGCTGAGACCCAGTACTTC. The encoded protein is CASSPNTGRAAETQYF.

This chain uses TRBV7-2 with TRBJ2-1; possibly TRBD2 for D (6 bases). Germline CDR1 is SGHTA and CDR2 is FQGNSA. The CDR3 runs 15 residues. V was clipped by 4 bases and J by 9 bases, with 19 bases between them. In DNA form, the CDR3 reads TGTGCCAGCAGCTACCCCGGGACTCTCTTAGGTGAGCAGTTCTTC. Translating gives CASSYPGTLLGEQFF.

The V gene is TRBV5-6, the J gene TRBJ1-1; D call uncertain. With 3 bases removed from V and 10 bases from J, the gap between germline ends came to 10 bases. CDR1 and CDR2 (germline): SGHDT, YYEEEE. The CDR3 runs to 11 residues. CDR3 sequence (DNA): TGTGCCAGCAGCTCAGGTGGAAGAGCTTTCTTT. Its protein is CASSSGGRAFF. Drawing the rest from reference TRBV5-6 and TRBJ1-1, the complete variable domain is DAGVTQSPTHLIKTRGQQVTLRCSPKSGHDTVSWYQQALGQGPQFIFQYYEEEERQRGNFPDRFSGHQFPNYSSELNVNALLLGDSALYLCASSSGGRAFFGQGTRLTVV.

The chain joins TRBV4-2 to TRBJ2-4; 12 nucleotides line up with TRBD2. The CDR3 loop spans 17 amino acids. Germline V gene data show CDR1 as LGHNA and CDR2 as YNFKEQ. V was clipped by 0 bases and J by 8 bases; unmatched bases: 8. The DNA for the CDR3 is TGTGCCAGCAGCCAAGACCACGGGGCTAGCGGGAGGGACATTCAGTACTTC. Translated: CASSQDHGASGRDIQYF.

The V and J genes are TRBV6-5 and TRBJ2-3; a weak D match, TRBD2 (7 bases). Germline V lookup: CDR1 MNHEY, CDR2 SVGAGI. Trimming took off 4 bases at V and 3 bases at J, with 14 bases between the two ends. The CDR3 is 15 amino acids. DNA of the CDR3: TGTGCCAGCAGTTTTGGGGGGGCAGGGACAGATACGCAGTATTTT. Amino acid sequence: CASSFGGAGTDTQYF.